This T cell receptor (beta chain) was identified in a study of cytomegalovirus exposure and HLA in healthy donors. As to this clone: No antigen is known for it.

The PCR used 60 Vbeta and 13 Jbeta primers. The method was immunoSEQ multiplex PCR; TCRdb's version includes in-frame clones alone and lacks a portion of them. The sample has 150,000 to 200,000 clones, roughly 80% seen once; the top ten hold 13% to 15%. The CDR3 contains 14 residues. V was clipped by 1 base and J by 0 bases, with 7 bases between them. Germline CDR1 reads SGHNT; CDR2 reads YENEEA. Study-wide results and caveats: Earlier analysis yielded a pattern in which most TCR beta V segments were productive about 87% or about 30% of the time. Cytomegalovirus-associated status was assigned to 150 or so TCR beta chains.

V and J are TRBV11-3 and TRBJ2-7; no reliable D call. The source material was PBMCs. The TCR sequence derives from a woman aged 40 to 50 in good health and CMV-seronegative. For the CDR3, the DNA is TGTGCCAGCAGCTTAGTTCCCGGCTCCTACGAGCAGTACTTC. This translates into CASSLVPGSYEQYF.